This entry features one TCR beta chain sequence. Its target is not known. The CDR3 runs to 11 residues. The germline CDR1 and CDR2 sequences are SQVTM and ANQGSEA. Between the trimmed V and J ends, which lost 4 bases and 4 bases, there was a span of 5 bases. Study-level results: Whole repertoires were not studied in the larger cohort, only one V-J beta rearrangement. Tumor memory CD4+ T cell TCR gene usage clustered with blood and lymph node memory CD4+ cells and lymph node naive CD4+ cells.

Constant-region reverse primers amplified full-length variable regions, followed by semi-nested Nested Universal Primer A PCR. MiXCR, run by TCRdb on the 5' RACE reads, gives a single entry per CDR3 protein. In the table there are around 8,000 distinct CDR3 sequences, about 40% of which are singletons. Memory CD4+ cells were defined as CD4+CD45RO+CD25-. The sequence was obtained from a female donor with breast cancer. The sequenced sample consisted of tumor-infiltrating memory CD4+ T cells sorted from the breast tumor. The subset here: memory CD4+ T cells, CD4+CD45RO+CD25-. J is TRBJ1-3 and V is TRBV29-1; no definite D call. The CDR3 DNA sequence: TGCAGCGTTGTCCGGGGAAACACCATATATTTT. It codes for CSVVRGNTIYF.